This T cell receptor beta chain was observed in a study of cytomegalovirus exposure and HLA in healthy donors. Study as a whole: Of several hundred genotyped donors, around 80% grouped in the Caucasian-associated ancestry cluster. Study results and limitations: In a later analysis, specific HLA alleles were associated with 15,000 to 20,000 TCR beta sequences at a 0.05 false discovery rate.

Primers for the PCR totalled 60 Vbeta and 13 Jbeta. Data came from immunoSEQ multiplex PCR; TCRdb stores just in-frame clones and leaves some out. Of about 160,000 clones listed, 75% to 85% were seen once; the top ten hold approximately 4.8%. On this clone itself: What it binds is unknown.

Sample: PBMCs. This receptor was identified in a man under 40 in good health and CMV-seronegative.

This chain's CDR3 is CASNQGTSGNPSTDTQYF. For the CDR3, the DNA is TGTGCCAGCAACCAGGGGACTAGCGGAAACCCGAGCACAGATACGCAGTATTTT. The chain uses TRBV27 and TRBJ2-3; 11 bases map to TRBD2. Trimming cost V 7 bases and J 0 bases; bases outside gene matches: 12. The CDR3 contains 18 residues. CDR1 and CDR2 from the germline V gene are MNHEY and SMNVEV (reference sequence).